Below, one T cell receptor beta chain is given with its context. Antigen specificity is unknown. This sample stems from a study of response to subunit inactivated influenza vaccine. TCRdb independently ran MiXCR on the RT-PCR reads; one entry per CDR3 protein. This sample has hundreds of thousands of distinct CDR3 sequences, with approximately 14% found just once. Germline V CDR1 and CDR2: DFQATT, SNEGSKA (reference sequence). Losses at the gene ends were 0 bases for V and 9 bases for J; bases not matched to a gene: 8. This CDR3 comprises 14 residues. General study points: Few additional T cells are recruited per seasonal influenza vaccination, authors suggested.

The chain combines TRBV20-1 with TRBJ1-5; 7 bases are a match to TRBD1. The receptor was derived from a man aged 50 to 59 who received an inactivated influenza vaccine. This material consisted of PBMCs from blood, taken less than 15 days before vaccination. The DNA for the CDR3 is TGCAGTGCTAGAGATGGGACAGACACGGCGCCCCAGCATTTT. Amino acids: CSARDGTDTAPQHF.